These 21 T cell receptor beta chains share one sample of origin, sequenced in a study of blood T cell repertoires in COVID-19. The table came from immunoSEQ multiplex PCR; TCRdb's copy has only in-frame clones and leaves some out. The sample includes 250,000 or so clones, roughly 87% of them seen just once. Sequences were obtained from PBMCs or T cells enriched from blood (not recorded which). The receptors were sampled from a woman aged 25 to 39 with acute COVID-19.

The chain carries TRBV12-3 or TRBV12-4 and TRBJ2-7; D is unresolved. The CDR3 runs 13 residues. V was trimmed by 2 bases and J by 2 bases, leaving 7 bases between them. The CDR3 DNA reads TGTGCCAGCAGTTTAAGGCGGACCTACGAGCAGTACTTC. This encodes CASSLRRTYEQYF.

The chain is built from TRBV19 and TRBJ2-1; TRBD1 might be the D (6 bases). This CDR3 contains 12 residues. V lost 4 bases, J lost 8 bases, and 9 bases lay in between. The germline gives CDR1 LNHDA, CDR2 SQIVND (reference sequence). The CDR3 protein is CASSKAGDEQFF. The CDR3 DNA reads as TGTGCCAGTAGTAAGGCAGGGGATGAGCAGTTCTTC.

The rearrangement joins TRBV6-2 or TRBV6-3 to TRBJ2-5; D is unclear. V lost 2 bases to trimming and J lost 3 bases, with 10 bases between them. CDR1 MNHEY and CDR2 SVGEGT come from the germline V gene. CDR3 size: 14 residues. The CDR3 loop reads CASSYPREEETQYF. CDR3 nucleotide sequence: TGTGCCAGCAGTTACCCGCGAGAAGAAGAGACCCAGTACTTC.

The chain couples TRBV5-4 to TRBJ1-1; the D is unclear. The CDR3 sequence is 14 residues long. V lost 0 bases and J lost 0, with 6 bases in between. The V gene's germline CDR1 is SGHNT and CDR2 YYREEE (reference sequence). In DNA, the CDR3 is TGTGCCAGCAGCTTGGGGACTATGAACACTGAAGCTTTCTTT. Its protein is CASSLGTMNTEAFF. Full variable domain (rest looked up from reference TRBV5-4 and TRBJ1-1): ETGVTQSPTHLIKTRGQQVTLRCSSQSGHNTVSWYQQALGQGPQFIFQYYREEENGRGNFPPRFSGLQFPNYSSELNVNALELDDSALYLCASSLGTMNTEAFFGQGTRLTVV.

The V gene is TRBV4-1, the J gene TRBJ2-3, with D unclear. The germline V and J ends were trimmed by 4 bases and 4 bases, with 12 bases remaining between them. The CDR3 contains 14 residues. Germline V gives CDR1 MGHRA, CDR2 YSYEKL. The CDR3 nucleotides read TGCGCCAGCAGCCGCCCCAGGCAGGCAGATACGCAGTATTTT. Amino acid sequence: CASSRPRQADTQYF.

The chain combines TRBV27 with TRBJ2-3; 8 bases align to TRBD1. There are 14 residues in the CDR3. Germline V gives CDR1 MNHEY, CDR2 SMNVEV (reference sequence). Trimming removed 1 base from V and 5 bases from J; junction bases left unmatched: 2. The CDR3 nucleotides read TGTGCCAGCAGTTTATGGACAGGGAAAGATACGCAGTATTTT. This gives the protein CASSLWTGKDTQYF.

The chain employs TRBV6-2 or TRBV6-3 and TRBJ1-2; a possible D gene is TRBD1 (5 bases). This CDR3 region has 14 residues. Germline assignment: CDR1 MNHEY and CDR2 SVGEGT. The ends were cut back, 2 bases at V and 4 bases at J, with 11 bases in the middle. The CDR3 loop reads CASSYAGLGYGYTF. CDR3 nucleotides: TGTGCCAGCAGTTACGCAGGGTTGGGCTATGGCTACACCTTC.

The chain recombines TRBV29-1 with TRBJ1-4, with D possibly matching TRBD1 (6 bases). The V end lost 0 bases, the J end lost 8 bases, and 13 bases lay between the germline ends. The germline CDR1 and CDR2 sequences are SQVTM and ANQGSEA. The CDR3 length is 14 residues. CDR3 in DNA: TGCAGCGTTGAAGATCGGGGGGCGCAGGAAAAACTGTTTTTT. This encodes CSVEDRGAQEKLFF.

The CDR3 nucleotides are TGTGCCAGCAGCTTGGACACATCCAACACTGAAGCTTTCTTT. It is translated as CASSLDTSNTEAFF. The rearrangement links TRBV5-6 to TRBJ1-1; D gene unclear. The CDR3 totals 14 residues. Per the germline V gene, CDR1 is SGHDT and CDR2 is YYEEEE. V dropped 0 bases and J dropped 2 bases, with 8 bases sitting between them.

The CDR3 here is CASSHVTSGGGTGELFF. CDR3 coding DNA: TGCGCCAGCAGCCACGTGACTAGCGGAGGAGGCACCGGGGAGCTGTTTTTT. The J gene is TRBJ2-2, the V gene TRBV4-1; 9 nucleotides align to TRBD2. With V trimmed by 3 bases and J by 4 bases, 9 bases remained unmatched. The CDR3 spans 17 residues. Germline V lookup: CDR1 MGHRA, CDR2 YSYEKL.

The chain carries TRBV4-3 and TRBJ1-6, with a tentative D call TRBD1 (6 bases). Per germline, CDR1 LGHNA and CDR2 YSLEER. The CDR3 has 17 residues. The germline V and J ends were trimmed by 0 bases and 0 bases, with 9 bases remaining between them. The CDR3 coding sequence is TGCGCCAGCAGCCAAGATAGGGGGAGCTCCTATAATTCACCCCTCCACTTT. Residues: CASSQDRGSSYNSPLHF.

The genes are TRBV4-3 and TRBJ1-2, with D maybe TRBD1 (6 bases). This CDR3 has 14 amino acids. Germline assignment: CDR1 LGHNA and CDR2 YSLEER. The V gene lost 5 bases and the J gene lost 2 bases, with 12 bases spanning the gap. CDR3: CASSYYQGNYGYTF. Written as DNA, the CDR3 is TGCGCCAGCAGCTATTACCAGGGGAACTATGGCTACACCTTC.

The gene calls are TRBV10-3 and TRBJ1-5; 9 bases are shared with TRBD1. CDR1 and CDR2 from the germline V gene are ENHRY and SYGVKD. The CDR3 has 15 residues. V was pared by 5 bases and J by 3 bases, with 5 bases of the junction left unmatched. This CDR3 is CAISTQGASNQPQHF. In DNA, the CDR3 is TGTGCCATCAGTACACAGGGGGCCTCCAATCAGCCCCAGCATTTT.

The chain combines TRBV10-3 with TRBJ1-1, with D unresolved. The CDR3 loop spans 14 amino acids. CDR1 and CDR2 from the germline V gene are ENHRY and SYGVKD. V was cut by 3 bases and J by 1 base, with 9 bases left in between. This CDR3 reads CAISDFDKNTEAFF. Written as DNA, the CDR3 is TGTGCCATCAGTGACTTCGACAAGAACACTGAAGCTTTCTTT.

The chain is built from TRBV3-1 (or the pseudogene TRBV3-2) and TRBJ2-3, with D possibly being TRBD2 (5 bases). The CDR3 has 14 amino acids. V was trimmed by 0 bases and J by 4 bases, leaving 8 bases between them. The germline CDR1 and CDR2 sequences are LGHDT and YNNKEL (reference sequence). This CDR3 reads CASSQEGSSDTQYF. The CDR3 DNA reads as TGTGCCAGCAGCCAAGAGGGGAGTTCAGATACGCAGTATTTT.

The genes are TRBV10-3 and TRBJ2-5; the D gene is possibly TRBD1 (6 bases). V lost 10 bases to trimming and J lost 1 base, with 16 bases between them. This CDR3 has 14 amino acids. Germline V CDR1 and CDR2: ENHRY, SYGVKD. Written as DNA, the CDR3 is TGTGCCACCTCCCAAACAGGGTCCCAAGAGACCCAGTACTTC. Protein sequence: CATSQTGSQETQYF.

The chain employs TRBV30 and TRBJ2-7; no reliable D call. Trimming left V 0 bases short and J 1 base short, with 4 bases between. This CDR3 region has 12 residues. Germline CDR1 and CDR2: GTSNPN and SVGIG (reference sequence). In DNA, the CDR3 is TGTGCCTGGAGTGTTACTTCCTACGAGCAGTACTTC. Encoded protein: CAWSVTSYEQYF.

The gene calls are TRBV18 and TRBJ1-4; D unresolved. V lost 2 bases and J 4 bases, leaving 11 bases between the germline ends. The CDR3 runs to 15 residues. Germline V CDR1 and CDR2: KGHSH, LQKENI. CDR3: CASSPTPPGNEKLFF. The CDR3 DNA is TGTGCCAGCTCACCAACGCCACCGGGTAATGAAAAACTGTTTTTT.

This clone was seen once. The V call is TRBV6-5, the J call TRBJ1-1; D is undetermined. Germline CDR1 reads MNHEY; CDR2 reads SVGAGI. CDR3 size: 13 residues. Trimming removed 7 bases at V and 0 bases at J, with 9 bases between. DNA of the CDR3: TGTGCCAGCAATCCGGACTTGAACACTGAAGCTTTCTTT. Translated: CASNPDLNTEAFF.

The chain uses TRBV30 and TRBJ1-4; D is perhaps TRBD1 (6 bases). Per germline, CDR1 GTSNPN and CDR2 SVGIG (reference sequence). Deletions cut 3 bases from V and 7 bases from J, with 21 bases between. The CDR3 length is 16 residues. The DNA for the CDR3 is TGTGCCTGGAGCGTTCTTCCGACAGGAGCTACTGAAAAACTGTTTTTT. This sequence encodes CAWSVLPTGATEKLFF.

V is TRBV12-5 and J is TRBJ2-2; weak D call: TRBD2 (5 bases). This CDR3 is 17 amino acids long. Trimming took 6 bases from V and 1 from J, leaving 18 bases between them. Germline loops: CDR1 LGHNT, CDR2 FRNRAP. This chain's CDR3 is CASGLPEDRGNTGELFF. CDR3 nucleotides: TGTGCTAGTGGCCTCCCTGAAGATCGGGGGAACACCGGGGAGCTGTTTTTT. Full variable domain (outside the CDR3, taken from reference TRBV12-5 and TRBJ2-2): DARVTQTPRHKVTEMGQEVTMRCQPILGHNTVFWYRQTMMQGLELLAYFRNRAPLDDSGMPKDRFSAEMPDATLATLKIQPSEPRDSAVYFCASGLPEDRGNTGELFFGEGSRLTVL.